Following are 20 T cell receptor beta chains from one sample sequenced in a study of post-analysis software for immune sequencing data. Unique-molecular-identifier-tagged TCR beta cDNA libraries were used. TCRdb re-called the PCR reads through MiXCR, storing one row per CDR3 protein. The sample contains 740,000 or so distinct CDR3 sequences, approximately 50% of which appear only once. These receptors have no known antigen. General study points: Compared with controls, patients had more of roughly five TRBV segments, including TRBV5-6, TRBV5-1 and TRBV20-1.

The material sequenced was blood. The receptors were gathered from a girl between 5 and 17 years old with multiple sclerosis.

This sequence joins TRBV20-1 and TRBJ2-7; TRBD1 agrees at 8 bases. With V trimmed by 4 bases and J by 4 bases, 9 bases remained unmatched. Germline V gene lookup returns CDR1 DFQATT and CDR2 SNEGSKA (reference sequence). CDR3 length: 14 residues. CDR3 nucleotide sequence: TGCAGTGCTACCAACAGGGGGGCTGTATACGAGCAGTACTTC. Its protein product is CSATNRGAVYEQYF.

There are a few counts of this clonotype. The chain couples TRBV14 to TRBJ2-1, with D possibly TRBD1 on 5 matching bases. Trimming shortened V by 3 bases and J by 2 bases, and 26 bases separated the two germline ends. The germline CDR1 and CDR2 sequences are SGHDN and FVKESK. This CDR3 comprises 20 residues. The CDR3 loop reads CASSQSGGAGWVSAYNEQFF. The CDR3 DNA reads as TGTGCCAGCAGCCAGAGTGGTGGGGCAGGTTGGGTCTCGGCCTACAATGAGCAGTTCTTC.

This clonotype was picked up one time. This sequence joins TRBV6-4 and TRBJ2-6, with unresolved D. Between the trimmed V and J ends, which lost 0 bases and 0 bases, there was a span of 3 bases. CDR3 length: 15 amino acids. Germline V gives CDR1 MRHNA, CDR2 SNTAGT. CDR3 protein: CASSDSFSGANVLTF. CDR3 bases: TGTGCCAGCAGTGACTCGTTCTCTGGGGCCAACGTCCTGACTTTC.

The CDR3 reads CASSEVSPLHF. For the CDR3, the DNA is TGTGCCAGCAGTGAAGTTTCACCCCTCCACTTT. V is TRBV2 and J is TRBJ1-6; D is undetermined. Trimming pared 1 base from V and 9 bases from J, leaving 1 base between. The CDR3 contains 11 residues. Germline loops: CDR1 SNHLY, CDR2 FYNNEI.

The rearrangement uses TRBV15 and TRBJ2-7, with TRBD2 matching 13 bases. The V gene's germline CDR1 is LNHNV and CDR2 YYDKDF (reference sequence). This CDR3 spans 13 amino acids. The junction had 1 base not matched to a gene; V was cut back by 9 bases and J by 2 bases. The CDR3 sequence: CATLAGGTYEQYF. CDR3 sequence (DNA): TGTGCCACACTAGCGGGGGGGACCTACGAGCAGTACTTC.

The chain has TRBV6-6 and TRBJ2-2; D is ambiguous. This CDR3 contains 15 residues. Germline lookup yields CDR1 MNHNY and CDR2 SVGAGI (reference sequence). V lost 0 bases and J lost 7, with 12 bases in between. The CDR3 DNA sequence: TGTGCCAGCAGTTACTCGCTAGTGGTTGACGGGGAGCTGTTTTTT. Translation gives CASSYSLVVDGELFF.

This chain uses TRBV5-1 with TRBJ2-1, with 8 nucleotides matching TRBD2. CDR1 and CDR2 (germline): SGHRS, YFSETQ. J lost 8 bases, V lost 2 bases, and 9 bases had no gene match. The CDR3 length is 15 residues. CDR3 amino acids: CASSFGGALADEQFF. DNA for the CDR3: TGCGCCAGCAGCTTCGGGGGGGCGTTAGCGGATGAGCAGTTCTTC.

This clonotype has only a few counts. The CDR3 is CSARGRGVTYNEQFF. The DNA of the CDR3 is TGCAGTGCTAGGGGCAGGGGGGTCACCTACAATGAGCAGTTCTTC. The chain is built from TRBV20-1 and TRBJ2-1; D is possibly TRBD1 (7 bases). The CDR3 is 15 amino acids. The V end lost 3 bases, the J end lost 2 bases, and 14 bases lay between the germline ends. CDR1 is DFQATT, CDR2 SNEGSKA, per germline (reference sequence).

The J gene is TRBJ2-3, the V gene TRBV12-3 or TRBV12-4; D uncertain. CDR3 length: 14 amino acids. V was shortened by 6 bases and J by 0 bases, with 10 bases between the two germline ends. The CDR3 nucleotides are TGTGCCAGCAGGGCCCCCGGGAGCACAGATACGCAGTATTTT. It specifies CASRAPGSTDTQYF.

This clonotype was picked up a small number of times. The chain joins TRBV15 to TRBJ2-7; the match to TRBD1 covers 8 bases. Losses at the gene ends were 2 bases for V and 1 base for J; bases not matched to a gene: 4. CDR3 length equals 15 residues. The V gene's germline CDR1 is LNHNV and CDR2 YYDKDF (reference sequence). The CDR3 spells CATSRSGTGSYEQYF. The CDR3 DNA follows: TGTGCCACCAGCAGATCCGGGACAGGTTCCTACGAGCAGTACTTC.

CDR3 coding DNA: TGCGCCAGCAGCGGTGACCCAGGGCTACGTAATGAAAAACTGTTTTTT. Protein product: CASSGDPGLRNEKLFF. The rearrangement links TRBV5-1 to TRBJ1-4, with a tentative D call TRBD1 (5 bases). Trimming removed 4 bases from V and 4 bases from J, with 17 bases in between. The germline gives CDR1 SGHRS, CDR2 YFSETQ. This CDR3 is 16 amino acids long.

The V and J genes are TRBV29-1 and TRBJ2-1; 7 bases line up with TRBD2. This CDR3 spans 16 amino acids. Germline V CDR1 and CDR2: SQVTM, ANQGSEA. Trimming at V came to 3 bases and at J to 4 bases, leaving 12 bases not matched to a gene. This chain's CDR3 is CSVERGAGVVYNEQFF. CDR3 DNA sequence: TGCAGCGTTGAGAGAGGGGCGGGAGTCGTGTACAATGAGCAGTTCTTC.

The rearrangement uses TRBV20-1 and TRBJ2-4; weak D call: TRBD1 (6 bases). The CDR3 runs to 12 residues. Deletions cut 0 bases from V and 13 bases from J, with 13 bases between. Germline-derived CDR1 and CDR2 are DFQATT and SNEGSKA (reference sequence). CDR3 amino acids: CSAREGAREQYF. The CDR3 nucleotides are TGCAGTGCTAGAGAGGGGGCGAGGGAGCAGTACTTC.

This chain links TRBV5-1 with TRBJ1-2; D ambiguous. This CDR3 is 16 amino acids long. V was cut by 0 bases and J by 1 base, with 13 bases left in between. In germline, CDR1 is SGHRS, CDR2 YFSETQ. CDR3 protein: CASSLALSLFNYGYTF. As DNA, the CDR3 is TGCGCCAGCAGCTTGGCTCTATCCCTCTTTAACTATGGCTACACCTTC. Together with reference TRBV5-1 and TRBJ1-2, the CDR3 gives the full variable domain: KAGVTQTPRYLIKTRGQQVTLSCSPISGHRSVSWYQQTPGQGLQFLFEYFSETQRNKGNFPGRFSGRQFSNSRSEMNVSTLELGDSALYLCASSLALSLFNYGYTFGSGTRLTVV.

The V and J genes are TRBV29-1 and TRBJ2-7; 10 bases are a match to TRBD1. The CDR3 runs to 13 residues. V was clipped by 6 bases and J by 4 bases; unmatched bases: 6. Germline CDR1 reads SQVTM; CDR2 reads ANQGSEA. CDR3: CSVGGTGDYEQYF. CDR3 nucleotides: TGCAGCGTCGGCGGGACAGGGGATTACGAGCAGTACTTC.

This rearrangement joins TRBV29-1 to TRBJ2-1; D unresolved. V lost 5 bases to trimming and J lost 1 base, with 6 bases between them. CDR3 length equals 12 residues. The germline CDR1 and CDR2 sequences are SQVTM and ANQGSEA. The CDR3 reads CSVWVSYNEQFF. In nucleotides, the CDR3 is TGCAGCGTTTGGGTGTCCTACAATGAGCAGTTCTTC.

The V and J genes are TRBV29-1 and TRBJ1-1, with D hard to call. V was pared by 4 bases and J by 0 bases, with 6 bases between. Germline loops: CDR1 SQVTM, CDR2 ANQGSEA. CDR3 size: 12 residues. CDR3 sequence reads: CSVAEMNTEAFF. The CDR3 DNA follows: TGCAGCGTTGCCGAAATGAACACTGAAGCTTTCTTT.

The chain carries TRBV5-1 and TRBJ2-7; no definite D call. The V end lost 0 bases, the J end lost 3 bases, and 13 bases lay between the germline ends. Germline V gene sequence: CDR1 SGHRS, CDR2 YFSETQ. CDR3 length equals 15 residues. CDR3 sequence: CASSLDDKRIYEQYF. CDR3 sequence (DNA): TGCGCCAGCAGCTTGGACGACAAGAGGATCTACGAGCAGTACTTC.

The V and J genes are TRBV3-1 and TRBJ2-3; the D is unclear. Germline V gives CDR1 LGHDT, CDR2 YNNKEL (reference sequence). The CDR3 loop spans 16 amino acids. V dropped 0 bases and J dropped 4 bases, with 14 bases sitting between them. This chain's CDR3 is CASSQESAALADTQYF. The CDR3 DNA sequence: TGTGCCAGCAGCCAAGAGTCGGCAGCATTAGCAGATACGCAGTATTTT.

The chain joins TRBV14 to TRBJ1-2, with D possibly matching TRBD1 (6 bases). V was pared by 4 bases and J by 4 bases, with 16 bases between. The CDR3 is made up of 15 amino acids. Germline V gives CDR1 SGHDN, CDR2 FVKESK. CDR3 DNA: TGTGCCAGCAGCCCCCAGGGTGGAGGGGGCTATGGCTACACCTTC. Translation gives CASSPQGGGGYGYTF.